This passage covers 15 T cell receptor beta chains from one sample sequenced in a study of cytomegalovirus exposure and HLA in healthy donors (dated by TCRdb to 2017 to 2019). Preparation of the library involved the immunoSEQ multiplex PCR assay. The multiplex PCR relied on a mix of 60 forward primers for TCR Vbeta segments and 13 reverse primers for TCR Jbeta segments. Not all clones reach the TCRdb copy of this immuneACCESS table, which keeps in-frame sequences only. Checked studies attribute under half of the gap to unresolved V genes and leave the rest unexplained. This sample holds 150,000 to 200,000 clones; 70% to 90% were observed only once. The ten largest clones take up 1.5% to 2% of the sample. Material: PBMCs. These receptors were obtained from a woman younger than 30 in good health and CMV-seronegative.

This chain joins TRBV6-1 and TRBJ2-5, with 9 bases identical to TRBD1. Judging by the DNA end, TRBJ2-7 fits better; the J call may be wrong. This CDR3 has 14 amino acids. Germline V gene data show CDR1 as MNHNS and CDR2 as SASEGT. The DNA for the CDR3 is TGTGCCAGCAGTGACCGACAGGGGGGCTACGAGCAGTACTTC. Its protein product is CASSDRQGGYEQYF.

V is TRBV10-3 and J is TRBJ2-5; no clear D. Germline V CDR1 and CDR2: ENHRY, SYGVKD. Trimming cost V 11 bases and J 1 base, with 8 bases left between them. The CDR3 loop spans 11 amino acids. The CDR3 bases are TGTGCCTCTTCCGTCCAAGAGACCCAGTACTTC. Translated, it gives CASSVQETQYF.

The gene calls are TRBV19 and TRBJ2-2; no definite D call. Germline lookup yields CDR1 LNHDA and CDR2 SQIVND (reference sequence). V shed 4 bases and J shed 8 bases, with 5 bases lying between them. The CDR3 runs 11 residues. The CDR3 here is CASSTVGELFF. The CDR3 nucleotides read TGTGCCAGTAGTACTGTAGGGGAGCTGTTTTTT.

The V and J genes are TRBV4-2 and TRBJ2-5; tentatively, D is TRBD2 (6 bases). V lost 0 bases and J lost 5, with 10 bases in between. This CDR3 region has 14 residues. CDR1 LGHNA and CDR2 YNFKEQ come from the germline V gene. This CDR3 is CASSQEAGRETQYF. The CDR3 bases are TGTGCCAGCAGCCAAGAGGCGGGACGGGAGACCCAGTACTTC.

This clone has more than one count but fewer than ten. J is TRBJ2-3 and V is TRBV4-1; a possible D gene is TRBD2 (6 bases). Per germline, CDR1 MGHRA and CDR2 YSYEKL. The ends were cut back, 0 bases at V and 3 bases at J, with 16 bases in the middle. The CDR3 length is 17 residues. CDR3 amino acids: CASSQERGTLKTDTQYF. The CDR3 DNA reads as TGCGCCAGCAGCCAAGAACGGGGGACCCTTAAGACAGATACGCAGTATTTT.

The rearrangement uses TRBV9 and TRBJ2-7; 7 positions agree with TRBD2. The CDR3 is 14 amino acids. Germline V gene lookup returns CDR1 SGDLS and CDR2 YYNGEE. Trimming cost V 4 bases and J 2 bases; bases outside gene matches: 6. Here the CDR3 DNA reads TGTGCCAGCAGCAAGTGGGGGGGTACCTACGAGCAGTACTTC. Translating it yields CASSKWGGTYEQYF.

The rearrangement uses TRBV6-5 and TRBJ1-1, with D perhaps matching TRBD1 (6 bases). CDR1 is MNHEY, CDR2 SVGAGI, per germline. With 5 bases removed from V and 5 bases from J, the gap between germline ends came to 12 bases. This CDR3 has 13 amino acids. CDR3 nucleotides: TGTGCCAGCAGTAGTCAGGGGAGTACTGAAGCTTTCTTT. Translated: CASSSQGSTEAFF.

In nucleotides, the CDR3 is TGTGCCAGCAGCCGGCGGGGGACTGAAGCTTTCTTT. This encodes CASSRRGTEAFF. V usage is TRBV5-6 and J usage is TRBJ1-1, with D possibly matching TRBD1 (5 bases). Between the trimmed V and J ends, which lost 4 bases and 5 bases, there was a span of 9 bases. The CDR3 has 12 residues. CDR1 and CDR2 from the germline V gene are SGHDT and YYEEEE.

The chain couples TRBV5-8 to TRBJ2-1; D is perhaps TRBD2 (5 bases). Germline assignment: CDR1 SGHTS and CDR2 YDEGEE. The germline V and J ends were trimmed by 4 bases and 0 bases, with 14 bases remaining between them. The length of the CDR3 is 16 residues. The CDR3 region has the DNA TGTGCCAGCAGCCCAGGAGGCTGGAGCTCCTACAATGAGCAGTTCTTC. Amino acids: CASSPGGWSSYNEQFF.

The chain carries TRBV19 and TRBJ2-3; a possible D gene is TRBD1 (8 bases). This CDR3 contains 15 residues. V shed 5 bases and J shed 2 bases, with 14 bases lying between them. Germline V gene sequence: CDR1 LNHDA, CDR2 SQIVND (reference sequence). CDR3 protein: CASSPQGGTTDTQYF. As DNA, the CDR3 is TGTGCCAGTAGTCCACAGGGGGGGACCACAGATACGCAGTATTTT.

The CDR3 DNA reads TGCGCCAGCAGCCAAGAGGACAGGGGGTCCTACGAGCAGTACTTC. This encodes CASSQEDRGSYEQYF. The chain is built from TRBV4-1 and TRBJ2-7, with 10 bases fitting TRBD1. V shed 0 bases and J 1 base; nucleotides not matched to a gene: 0. Germline V CDR1 and CDR2: MGHRA, YSYEKL. This CDR3 comprises 15 residues.

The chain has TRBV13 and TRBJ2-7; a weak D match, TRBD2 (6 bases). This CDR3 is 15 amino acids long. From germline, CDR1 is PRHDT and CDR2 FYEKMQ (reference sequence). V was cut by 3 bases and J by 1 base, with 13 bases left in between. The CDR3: CASSFDSRGSYEQYF. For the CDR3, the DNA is TGTGCCAGCAGCTTCGATTCCCGGGGGTCCTACGAGCAGTACTTC.

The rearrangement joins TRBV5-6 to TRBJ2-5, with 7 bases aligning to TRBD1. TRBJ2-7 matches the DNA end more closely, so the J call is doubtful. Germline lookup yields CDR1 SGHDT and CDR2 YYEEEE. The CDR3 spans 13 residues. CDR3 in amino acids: CASSPTGSDEQYF. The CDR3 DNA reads TGTGCCAGCAGCCCGACAGGGTCCGACGAGCAGTACTTC.

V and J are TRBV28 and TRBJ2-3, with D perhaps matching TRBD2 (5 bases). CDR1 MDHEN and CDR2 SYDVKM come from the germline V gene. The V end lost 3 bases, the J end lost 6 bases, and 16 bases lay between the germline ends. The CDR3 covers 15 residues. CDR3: CASSLLAVPPDTQYF. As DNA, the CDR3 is TGTGCCAGCAGTTTGCTAGCCGTTCCCCCGGATACGCAGTATTTT.

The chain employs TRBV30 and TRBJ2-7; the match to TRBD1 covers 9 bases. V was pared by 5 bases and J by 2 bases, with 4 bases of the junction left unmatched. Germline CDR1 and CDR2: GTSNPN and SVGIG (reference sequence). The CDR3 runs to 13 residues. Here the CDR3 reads CAWGTGRPYEQYF. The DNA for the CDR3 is TGTGCCTGGGGGACAGGGAGGCCCTACGAGCAGTACTTC.